This T cell receptor beta chain appears in the sequencing data of a study of shared clonotypes between healthy human individuals. The assay was immunoSEQ multiplex PCR, and TCRdb's table has in-frame clones only and misses some. The repertoire holds about 2.4 million clones, with approximately 93% as singletons. The V and J ends lost 3 bases and 0 bases respectively, with 14 bases between them. This CDR3 comprises 16 residues. From germline, CDR1 is KGHSH and CDR2 LQKENI. This chain uses TRBV18 with TRBJ1-1; D may be TRBD1 (6 bases). The TCR comes from a man aged 18 to 30 in good health. Some clones in this sample may be carry-over from other donors' samples. The sample consisted of naive CD4+ T cells from PBMCs. The sample's subset: CD45RA+ positively selected. This CDR3 is CASSPFRGQMNTEAFF. CDR3 DNA sequence: TGTGCCAGCTCACCCTTCCGCGGACAGATGAACACTGAAGCTTTCTTT.